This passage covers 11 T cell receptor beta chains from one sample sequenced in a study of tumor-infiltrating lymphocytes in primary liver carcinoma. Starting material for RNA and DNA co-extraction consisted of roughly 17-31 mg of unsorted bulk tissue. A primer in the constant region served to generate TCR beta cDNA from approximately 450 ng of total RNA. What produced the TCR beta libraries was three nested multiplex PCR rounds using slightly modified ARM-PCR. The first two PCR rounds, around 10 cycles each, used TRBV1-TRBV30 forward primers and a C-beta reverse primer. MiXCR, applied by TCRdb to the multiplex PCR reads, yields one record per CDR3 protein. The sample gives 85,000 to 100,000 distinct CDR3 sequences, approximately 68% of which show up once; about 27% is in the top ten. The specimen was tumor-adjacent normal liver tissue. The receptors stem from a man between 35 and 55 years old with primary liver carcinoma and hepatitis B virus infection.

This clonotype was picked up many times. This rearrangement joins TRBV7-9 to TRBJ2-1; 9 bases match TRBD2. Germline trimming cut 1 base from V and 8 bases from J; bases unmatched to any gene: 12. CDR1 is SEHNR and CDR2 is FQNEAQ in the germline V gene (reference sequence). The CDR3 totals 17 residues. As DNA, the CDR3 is TGTGCCAGCAGCTTAGGACTAGCGGACCCCGGGGACGATGAGCAGTTCTTC. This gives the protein CASSLGLADPGDDEQFF.

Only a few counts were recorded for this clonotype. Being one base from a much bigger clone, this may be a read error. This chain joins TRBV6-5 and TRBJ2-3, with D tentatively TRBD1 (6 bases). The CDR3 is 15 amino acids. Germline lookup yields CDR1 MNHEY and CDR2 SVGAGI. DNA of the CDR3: TGTGCCAGCAGTTATGGGGGCAGGGCTCCAGATATGCAGTATTTT. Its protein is CASSYGGRAPDMQYF.

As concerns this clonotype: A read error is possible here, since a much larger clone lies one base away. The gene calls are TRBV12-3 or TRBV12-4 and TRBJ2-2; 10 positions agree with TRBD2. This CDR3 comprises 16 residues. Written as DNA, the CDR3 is TGTGCCAGCAATAACAAGCGGGAGGGCGGCACCGGGGAGCTGCTTTTT. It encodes CASNNKREGGTGELLF.

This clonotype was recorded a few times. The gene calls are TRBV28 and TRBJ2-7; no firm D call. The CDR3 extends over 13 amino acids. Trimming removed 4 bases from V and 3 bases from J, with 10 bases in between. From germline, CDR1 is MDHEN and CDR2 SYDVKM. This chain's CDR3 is CASSSLIRYEQYF. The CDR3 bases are TGTGCCAGCAGTTCCCTCATCCGCTACGAGCAGTACTTC.

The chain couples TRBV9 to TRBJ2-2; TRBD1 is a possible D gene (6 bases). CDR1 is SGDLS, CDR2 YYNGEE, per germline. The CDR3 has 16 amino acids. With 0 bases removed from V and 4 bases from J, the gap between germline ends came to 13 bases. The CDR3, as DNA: TGTGCCAGCAGCGTAGACGCAGGGGCGGCCACCGGGGAGCTGTTTTTT. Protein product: CASSVDAGAATGELFF.

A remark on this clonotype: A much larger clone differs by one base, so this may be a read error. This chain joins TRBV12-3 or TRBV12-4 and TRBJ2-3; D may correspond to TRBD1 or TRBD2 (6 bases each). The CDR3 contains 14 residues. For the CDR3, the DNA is TGTGCCAGCAGCCCACTGGGGGGCGTGGATATGCAGTATTTT. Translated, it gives CASSPLGGVDMQYF.

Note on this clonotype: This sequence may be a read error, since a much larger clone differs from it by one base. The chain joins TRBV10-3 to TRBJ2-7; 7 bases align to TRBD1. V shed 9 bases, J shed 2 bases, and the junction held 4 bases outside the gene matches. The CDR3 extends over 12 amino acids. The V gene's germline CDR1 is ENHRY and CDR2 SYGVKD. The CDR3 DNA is TGTGCCATTGGGACAGTTCCCTACGAGCAGTACTTC. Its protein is CAIGTVPYEQYF.

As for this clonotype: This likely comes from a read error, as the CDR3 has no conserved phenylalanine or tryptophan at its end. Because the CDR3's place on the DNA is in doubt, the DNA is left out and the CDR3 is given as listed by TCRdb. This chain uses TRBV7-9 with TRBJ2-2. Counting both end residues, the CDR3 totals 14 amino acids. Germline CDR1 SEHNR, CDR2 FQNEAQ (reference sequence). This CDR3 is CASSLEVNNGEPFV.

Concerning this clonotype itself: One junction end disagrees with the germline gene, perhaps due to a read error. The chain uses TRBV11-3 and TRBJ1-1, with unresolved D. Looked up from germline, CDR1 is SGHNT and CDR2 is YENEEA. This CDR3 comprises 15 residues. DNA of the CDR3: TGTGCCAGGAGCTTAGTTCCGGTTTTGAACACCGAAGCTTTCTTT. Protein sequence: CARSLVPVLNTEAFF.

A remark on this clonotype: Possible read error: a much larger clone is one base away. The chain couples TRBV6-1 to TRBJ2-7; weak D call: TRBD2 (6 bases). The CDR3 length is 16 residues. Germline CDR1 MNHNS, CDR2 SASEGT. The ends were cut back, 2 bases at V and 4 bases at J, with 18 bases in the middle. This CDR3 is CASSESVRENRYEQYF. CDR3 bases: TGTGCCAGCAGTGAATCAGTACGGGAGAATAGATACGAGCAGTACTTC.

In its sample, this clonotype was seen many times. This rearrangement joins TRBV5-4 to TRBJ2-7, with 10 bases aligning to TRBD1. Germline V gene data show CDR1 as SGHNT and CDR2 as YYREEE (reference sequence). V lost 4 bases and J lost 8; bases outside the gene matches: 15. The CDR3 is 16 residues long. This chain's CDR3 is CASSHPPGTGAQQQYF. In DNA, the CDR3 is TGTGCCAGCAGCCATCCTCCCGGGACAGGGGCACAGCAGCAGTACTTC.